This T cell receptor beta chain appears in the sequencing data of a study of shared clonotypes between healthy human individuals (dated by TCRdb to 2018 to 2020). With regard to the full study: The cohort comprised two women and a few men aged 18 to 49 years. To increase sequencing depth and limit assay-specific biases, different laboratories used diverse techniques to prepare libraries and sequence TCR repertoires. The study deeply sequenced blood TCR repertoires of about 5 healthy adults to estimate repertoire size and the extent of clonotype sharing between individuals. Leukapheresis yielded between about 0.85 and 10 billion PBMCs per donor.

Note on this clone: Its cognate antigen has yet to be identified. No base quality values were provided; no much bigger clone lies one nucleotide off. Other DNA sequences of this sample code for an identical CDR3.

Using the deep immunoSEQ assay, TCR CDR3 regions were amplified from genomic DNA by multiplex PCR. Genomic DNA extracted from each cell subset was distributed evenly over all wells of several immunoSEQ 96-well plates, and each plate served as one replicate. For unsorted PBMC, each replicate PCR was loaded with roughly 0.3 ug genomic DNA, equivalent to tens of thousands of T cell genomes. Ten immunoSEQ deep assay plates were used to sequence unsorted PBMC genomic DNA. Purified libraries were quantified with a Qubit 3.0 fluorometer, sized on a Bioanalyzer 2100, and re-quantified with the KAPA Library Quantification kit. Every immunoSEQ 96-well plate was sequenced on a separate single-read 150-cycle Illumina NextSeq 550 flow cell. For the original study's pipeline: The immunoSEQ output contained only junctional sequences without quality scores, so filtering could not match that applied to full-length reads. Sequences were annotated with PyIR, a Python wrapper for IgBLAST v1.9, using IMGT germline references to assign V/J genes and CDR3. Reads were removed for weak V/J assignments (E-value above 1e-6), missing CDR3, stop codons, out-of-frame junctions, or ambiguous translated residues. V3J clonotypes were defined as sequences sharing an identical inferred V gene, J gene, and CDR3 amino acid sequence. The percentage overlap between two repertoires was calculated by dividing the number of shared unique clonotypes by the size of the smaller repertoire. Repertoire richness was assessed with RTK rarefaction, the Chao1 estimator, and Recon v2.1 estimates of unobserved clonotypes. TCRdb retrieved this table from immuneACCESS and kept in-frame rearrangements only. Not all clones are present; in checked studies, unresolved V genes account for under half, and no reason is known for the remainder. V, J and clone size are those of that table, while D and trimming were read from the DNA. For this sample there are 530,000 or so clones; around 79% appear just once. The ten biggest clones cover around 12% of the sample.

The donors were healthy, HIV-negative adults who had no recently reported acute infections or vaccinations. All donors were Caucasian adults living in Nashville, Tennessee, USA. For unsorted samples, tens of millions of PBMCs were counted and genomic DNA was extracted with the QIAamp DNA Blood Mini kit. After blood collection by leukapheresis, PBMCs were isolated using Ficoll-Histopaque density gradient centrifugation and then cryopreserved in the vapor phase of liquid nitrogen. V sheds 0 bases and J sheds 0 bases, leaving 7 bases between their ends. Taken from cysteine to phenylalanine, the CDR3 has 14 residues. Of the read, only the CDR3 DNA is kept; its 42 bases are in frame from base 1. The germline V gene supplies CDR1 SGHRS and CDR2 YFSETQ. General study outcomes and caveats: Sampling was limited to blood, and TCR repertoires in tissue likely differ from TCR repertoires in blood. Based on pairwise subsampling, the degree of clonotype sharing among donors was expected to be affected by sequencing depth. The small number of donors limited the genetic and exposure-history diversity represented.

Specimen: PBMCs. The TCR originated in a woman aged 40 to 50 in good health. Some clones in this sample may be carry-over from other donors' samples. The chain is encoded by TRBV5-1 joined to TRBJ2-7, with the D segment identity uncertain. The CDR3 protein sequence reads: CASSLGGDSYEQYF. Here is the DNA: TGCGCCAGCAGCTTGGGGGGTGACTCCTACGAGCAGTACTTC.